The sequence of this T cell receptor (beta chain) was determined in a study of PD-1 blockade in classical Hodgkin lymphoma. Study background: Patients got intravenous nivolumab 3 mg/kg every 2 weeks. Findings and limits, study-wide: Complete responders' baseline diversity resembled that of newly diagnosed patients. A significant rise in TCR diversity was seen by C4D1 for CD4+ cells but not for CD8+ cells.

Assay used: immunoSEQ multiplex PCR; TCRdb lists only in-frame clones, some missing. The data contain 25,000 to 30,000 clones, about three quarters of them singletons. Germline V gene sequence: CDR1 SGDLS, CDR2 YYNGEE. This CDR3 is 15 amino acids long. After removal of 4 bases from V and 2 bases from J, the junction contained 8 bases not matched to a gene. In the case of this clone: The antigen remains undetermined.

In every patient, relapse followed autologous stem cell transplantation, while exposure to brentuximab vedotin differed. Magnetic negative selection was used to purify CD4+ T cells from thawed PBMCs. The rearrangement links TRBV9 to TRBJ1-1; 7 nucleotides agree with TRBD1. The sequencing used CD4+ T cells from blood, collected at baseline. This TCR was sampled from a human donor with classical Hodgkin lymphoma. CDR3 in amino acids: CASSLTTGINTEAFF. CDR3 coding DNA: TGTGCCAGCAGCCTAACGACAGGGATAAACACTGAAGCTTTCTTT. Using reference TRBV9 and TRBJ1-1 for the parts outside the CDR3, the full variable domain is DSGVTQTPKHLITATGQRVTLRCSPRSGDLSVYWYQQSLDQGLQFLIQYYNGEERAKGNILERFSAQQFPDLHSELNLSSLELGDSALYFCASSLTTGINTEAFFGQGTRLTVV.